This T cell receptor beta chain comes out of a study of OX40 agonist ivuxolimab in advanced cancers. Study overall: Patients with hepatocellular carcinoma, melanoma, renal cell or head and neck cancer made up the dose-escalation patients.

Trimming took 2 bases from V and 3 from J, leaving 7 bases between them. Looked up from germline, CDR1 is KGHSH and CDR2 is LQKENI. There are 14 residues in the CDR3. Points from the study as a whole: CD8+ T cells (on average) carried more expanded clones than CD4+ T cells. With doses of 0.1-3.0 mg/kg, partial responders showed among the lowest clonal expansion.

Turning to this clone: As yet, its antigen is unknown.

Clones were sequenced by immunoSEQ multiplex PCR, and TCRdb holds only the in-frame ones, with some missing. The sample includes about 70,000 clones, 81% of them seen just once. The V and J genes are TRBV18 and TRBJ2-2, with a weak D call TRBD1 (6 bases). This sequence was found in an adult with an advanced solid tumor such as melanoma, head and neck, liver or kidney cancer. This specimen consisted of CD4+ or CD8+ T cells sorted from blood, obtained in a trial of the OX40 agonist ivuxolimab. The chain's CDR3 is CASSPTGHTGELFF. The CDR3, as DNA: TGTGCCAGCTCACCAACAGGGCACACCGGGGAGCTGTTTTTT.